This TCR beta chain was captured by sequencing in a study of OX40 agonist ivuxolimab in advanced cancers. CDR1 and CDR2 (germline): MNHNS, SASEGT. The CDR3 extends over 13 amino acids. V was trimmed by 7 bases and J by 1 base, leaving 10 bases between them. Profiling relied on immunoSEQ multiplex PCR, and the TCRdb table lists in-frame clones only, not all of them. The data contain nearly 50,000 clones, 80% to 85% of them singletons. The sequence came from an adult with an advanced solid tumor such as melanoma, head and neck, liver or kidney cancer. This material consisted of CD4+ or CD8+ T cells sorted from blood, taken in a trial of the OX40 agonist ivuxolimab. The V and J genes are TRBV6-1 and TRBJ1-1; no definite D call. CDR3 nucleotides: TGTGCCAGCACCATCCGTTCGAACACTGAAGCTTTCTTT. Protein sequence: CASTIRSNTEAFF.